A single sample gave rise to the 30 T cell receptor beta chains below, sequenced in a study of shared clonotypes between healthy human individuals. Using immunoSEQ multiplex PCR, the repertoire was profiled, and TCRdb retains in-frame clones only, with some absent. The repertoire has fewer than 600,000 clones, around 80% of them found once; the top ten carry approximately 12%. Material: PBMCs. These receptors all stem from a woman aged 40 to 50 in good health. Some clones in this sample may be carry-over from other donors' samples.

The chain links TRBV15 to TRBJ2-3; tentatively, D is TRBD1 (7 bases). Germline loops: CDR1 LNHNV, CDR2 YYDKDF (reference sequence). The V end was cut by 5 bases, the J end by 0 bases, with 12 bases between. This CDR3 has 15 amino acids. CDR3 sequence reads: CATSSTGTSTDTQYF. In DNA form, the CDR3 reads TGTGCCACCAGCTCGACAGGGACTAGCACAGATACGCAGTATTTT. The complete variable domain, with remaining parts taken from reference TRBV15 and TRBJ2-3, reads DAMVIQNPRYQVTQFGKPVTLSCSQTLNHNVMYWYQQKSSQAPKLLFHYYDKDFNNEADTPDNFQSRRPNTSFCFLDIRSPGLGDTAMYLCATSSTGTSTDTQYFGPGTRLTVL.

The chain is built from TRBV6-4 and TRBJ2-5; 8 bases are shared with TRBD2. The CDR3 totals 16 residues. The V gene end was trimmed by 6 bases and the J gene end by 0 bases; junction bases not matched to a gene: 9. Germline-derived CDR1 and CDR2 are MRHNA and SNTAGT. The CDR3 bases are TGTGCCAGCAGCCTTCGGGGGGGAGAGAACCAAGAGACCCAGTACTTC. Protein: CASSLRGGENQETQYF.

Notes on this clone: Within the sample, other DNA sequences also encode this same CDR3. This rearrangement joins TRBV4-1 to TRBJ1-1; 7 positions match TRBD1. Germline loops: CDR1 MGHRA, CDR2 YSYEKL. The CDR3 contains 13 residues. The J segment lost 2 bases and the V segment lost 5 bases, leaving 2 bases of the junction unmatched. The CDR3 DNA is TGCGCCAGCAGCAGACAGGGCAACACTGAAGCTTTCTTT. It is translated as CASSRQGNTEAFF.

The V and J genes are TRBV4-3 and TRBJ2-2, with D perhaps matching TRBD1 (6 bases). V dropped 0 bases and J dropped 6 bases, with 20 bases sitting between them. Germline V gene data show CDR1 as LGHNA and CDR2 as YSLEER. This CDR3 comprises 18 residues. The CDR3, as DNA: TGCGCCAGCAGCCAAGAAATCGGGCAGGGGTATTTCGCCGGGGAGCTGTTTTTT. Residues: CASSQEIGQGYFAGELFF.

The V call is TRBV5-6, the J call TRBJ1-2; D may be TRBD1 (5 bases). This CDR3 is built from 16 residues. Germline V CDR1 and CDR2: SGHDT, YYEEEE. Trimming removed 3 bases at V and 4 bases at J, with 19 bases between. DNA for the CDR3: TGTGCCAGCAGCTCACCCCGGGCCGGAGGGACCTATGGCTACACCTTC. Amino acid sequence: CASSSPRAGGTYGYTF.

This chain connects TRBV2 to TRBJ1-2, with 8 bases identical to TRBD1. The germline V gene has CDR1 SNHLY and CDR2 FYNNEI. This CDR3 spans 14 amino acids. The V and J ends lost 4 bases and 8 bases, in that order; junction bases with no gene match: 9. The CDR3 sequence is CASSADGTGIGYTF. CDR3 nucleotides: TGTGCCAGCAGTGCGGACGGGACAGGTATCGGCTACACCTTC.

Notes on this clone: A read error may account for a junction end that differs from germline. V is TRBV7-7 and J is TRBJ2-1, with D hard to call. CDR1 and CDR2 (germline): SSHAT, FNYEAQ (reference sequence). This CDR3 is 15 amino acids long. This CDR3 reads CASSLAPSSYNEQFF. CDR3 DNA sequence: TGTGCTAGCAGCTTAGCCCCTAGCTCCTACAATGAGCAGTTCTTC.

The CDR3 nucleotides are TGTGCCAGCAGCGCCAGCGGACAGGGGGGCTACGAGCAGTACTTC. The encoded protein is CASSASGQGGYEQYF. The chain recombines TRBV9 with TRBJ2-7, with TRBD1 identical over 10 bases. The CDR3 runs to 15 residues. Germline CDR1 is SGDLS and CDR2 is YYNGEE. After removal of 3 bases from V and 3 bases from J, the junction contained 6 bases not matched to a gene.

The CDR3 loop reads CASSWGGETQYF. The CDR3 DNA is TGTGCCAGCAGCTGGGGGGGAGAGACCCAGTACTTC. The genes are TRBV5-6 and TRBJ2-5; TRBD2 matches at 7 bases. The CDR3 length is 12 residues. The germline CDR1 and CDR2 sequences are SGHDT and YYEEEE. Germline trimming cut 3 bases from V and 4 bases from J; bases unmatched to any gene: 0.

The chain combines TRBV7-2 with TRBJ2-2; the D is unclear. This CDR3 region has 13 residues. Germline V gene data show CDR1 as SGHTA and CDR2 as FQGNSA. Trimming pared 5 bases from V and 3 bases from J, leaving 7 bases between. The CDR3 region is CASSPQDTGELFF. Written as DNA, the CDR3 is TGTGCCAGCAGCCCCCAGGACACCGGGGAGCTGTTTTTT.

The chain has TRBV6-1 and TRBJ1-4; D uncertain. This CDR3 region has 16 residues. Looked up from germline, CDR1 is MNHNS and CDR2 is SASEGT. Trimming removed 4 bases at V and 0 bases at J, with 12 bases between. The CDR3 sequence: CASSGGRRATNEKLFF. Here the CDR3 DNA reads TGTGCCAGCAGTGGTGGTAGGAGGGCAACTAATGAAAAACTGTTTTTT.

The chain is built from TRBV21-1 and TRBJ1-1; TRBD1 reflects the table's D call only, with no check against the DNA. TRBV21-1 is termed a pseudogene. This CDR3 is built from 14 residues. The CDR3 loop reads CASSKRQANTEAFF. The CDR3 region has the DNA TGTGCCAGCAGCAAACGGCAGGCGAACACTGAAGCTTTCTTT.

The rearrangement joins TRBV7-9 to TRBJ2-5, with 8 bases aligning to TRBD1. The CDR3 sequence is 16 residues long. Germline CDR1 SEHNR, CDR2 FQNEAQ (reference sequence). Losses at the gene ends were 4 bases for V and 2 bases for J; bases not matched to a gene: 9. The CDR3 spells CASSSKEQGVQETQYF. The CDR3 DNA sequence: TGTGCCAGCAGCTCGAAAGAACAGGGGGTTCAAGAGACCCAGTACTTC.

The chain combines TRBV28 with TRBJ2-7; 12 nucleotides match TRBD2. J was trimmed by 0 bases and V by 5 bases; bases with no gene match: 14. Germline assignment: CDR1 MDHEN and CDR2 SYDVKM. This CDR3 region has 19 residues. Written as DNA, the CDR3 is TGTGCCAGCAGTGGATCTAGACTAGCGGGGGTGTTTAGCTCCTACGAGCAGTACTTC. The encoded protein is CASSGSRLAGVFSSYEQYF.

V and J are TRBV19 and TRBJ2-7, with D maybe TRBD2 (6 bases). There are 15 residues in the CDR3. CDR1 and CDR2 from the germline V gene are LNHDA and SQIVND (reference sequence). Between the trimmed V and J ends, which lost 1 base and 2 bases, there was a span of 12 bases. The DNA of the CDR3 is TGTGCCAGTAGTATAGTCGGAGGGAGGCCCTACGAGCAGTACTTC. It encodes CASSIVGGRPYEQYF. Filled out from reference TRBV19 and TRBJ2-7, the complete variable domain reads DGGITQSPKYLFRKEGQNVTLSCEQNLNHDAMYWYRQDPGQGLRLIYYSQIVNDFQKGDIAEGYSVSREKKESFPLTVTSAQKNPTAFYLCASSIVGGRPYEQYFGPGTRLTVT.

In its sample, this clone was seen a few times. The CDR3 is CSVGWSGGRDTQYF. DNA of the CDR3: TGCAGCGTTGGTTGGTCAGGGGGCAGAGATACGCAGTATTTT. This chain connects TRBV29-1 to TRBJ2-3; 8 positions agree with TRBD1. This CDR3 region has 14 residues. The junction had 8 bases not matched to a gene; V was cut back by 4 bases and J by 5 bases. CDR1 SQVTM and CDR2 ANQGSEA come from the germline V gene.

The V gene is TRBV12-5, the J gene TRBJ2-7; 7 bases map to TRBD2. The CDR3 has 16 amino acids. V shed 5 bases, J shed 6 bases, and the junction held 16 bases outside the gene matches. The germline CDR1 and CDR2 sequences are LGHNT and FRNRAP. The CDR3 loop is CASGLPRGVVRVEQYF. The CDR3 DNA follows: TGTGCTAGTGGTCTTCCACGGGGGGTAGTCCGGGTCGAGCAGTACTTC.

There are many counts of this clone. The rearrangement links TRBV19 to TRBJ2-3; D gene ambiguous. Germline V gene lookup returns CDR1 LNHDA and CDR2 SQIVND (reference sequence). CDR3 length: 17 residues. V lost 5 bases and J lost 2, with 20 bases in between. The CDR3 spells CASSAQGATWDTDTQYF. For the CDR3, the DNA is TGTGCCAGTAGTGCCCAAGGAGCCACCTGGGACACAGATACGCAGTATTTT.

The gene calls are TRBV6-6 and TRBJ2-3; TRBD2 is a possible D gene (5 bases). Germline V gene sequence: CDR1 MNHNY, CDR2 SVGAGI (reference sequence). The CDR3 contains 14 residues. With 5 bases removed from V and 4 bases from J, the gap between germline ends came to 13 bases. CDR3 residues: CASSPLEGPDTQYF. CDR3 DNA sequence: TGTGCCAGCAGTCCCTTAGAGGGCCCAGATACGCAGTATTTT.

The gene calls are TRBV18 and TRBJ2-4; D gene unclear. The germline V gene has CDR1 KGHSH and CDR2 LQKENI. The CDR3 contains 16 residues. The V end lost 3 bases, the J end lost 6 bases, and 18 bases lay between the germline ends. This CDR3 reads CASSPGSSGSRNIQYF. The CDR3 DNA is TGTGCCAGCTCACCGGGCTCGAGTGGATCTAGAAACATTCAGTACTTC.

Notes on this clone: Given a far larger clone just one base away, this is likely a sequencing read error. V usage is TRBV19 and J usage is TRBJ1-5, with D uncertain. CDR1 and CDR2 from the germline V gene are LNHDA and SQIVND (reference sequence). The CDR3 contains 12 residues. This CDR3 is CAGSPARQPQHF. The CDR3 coding sequence is TGTGCCGGTAGTCCAGCCCGTCAGCCCCAGCATTTT.

V gene TRBV7-8 combines with J gene TRBJ2-1; 9 bases line up with TRBD2. This CDR3 is built from 16 residues. The germline V gene encodes CDR1 SGHVS and CDR2 FQNEAQ. V lost 1 base and J lost 4; bases outside the gene matches: 5. The CDR3 spells CASSLVRGGKYNEQFF. CDR3 coding DNA: TGTGCCAGCAGCTTAGTGCGGGGGGGAAAATACAATGAGCAGTTCTTC.

The chain recombines TRBV4-3 with TRBJ2-5; the match to TRBD2 covers 11 bases. V lost 0 bases to trimming and J lost 5 bases; unmatched junction nucleotides: 5. CDR1 and CDR2 from the germline V gene are LGHNA and YSLEER. The CDR3 extends over 16 amino acids. The CDR3 coding sequence is TGCGCCAGCAGCCAAGATCTAGCGGGAGGATGGGAGACCCAGTACTTC. Its translation is CASSQDLAGGWETQYF.

V is TRBV19 and J is TRBJ2-5, with D perhaps TRBD2 (5 bases). This CDR3 contains 13 residues. V was cut by 5 bases and J by 9 bases, with 16 bases left in between. Looked up from germline, CDR1 is LNHDA and CDR2 is SQIVND (reference sequence). The CDR3 DNA follows: TGTGCCAGTAGTCTCGCAAACGGCGGGCCCCAGTACTTC. Translating gives CASSLANGGPQYF.

This chain connects TRBV5-6 to TRBJ1-1; D gene ambiguous. There are 13 residues in the CDR3. The germline V and J ends were trimmed by 4 bases and 8 bases, with 15 bases remaining between them. Germline values: CDR1 SGHDT, CDR2 YYEEEE. The DNA of the CDR3 is TGTGCCAGCAGCCGAGACAAAATTGGGGAAGCTTTCTTT. Translating gives CASSRDKIGEAFF. The full variable domain, in which reference TRBV5-6 and TRBJ1-1 provide the parts outside the CDR3, is DAGVTQSPTHLIKTRGQQVTLRCSPKSGHDTVSWYQQALGQGPQFIFQYYEEEERQRGNFPDRFSGHQFPNYSSELNVNALLLGDSALYLCASSRDKIGEAFFGQGTRLTVV.

This clone was seen once. V is TRBV11-3 and J is TRBJ2-3; D remains ambiguous. The V gene lost 0 bases and the J gene lost 2 bases, with 3 bases spanning the gap. The CDR3 sequence is 13 residues long. The germline CDR1 and CDR2 sequences are SGHNT and YENEEA. The CDR3 nucleotides are TGTGCCAGCAGCTTAGATGACACAGATACGCAGTATTTT. Translated: CASSLDDTDTQYF.

The V gene is TRBV29-1, the J gene TRBJ1-2; 8 bases line up with TRBD1. This CDR3 has 14 residues. CDR1 is SQVTM, CDR2 ANQGSEA, per germline. V lost 7 bases and J lost 2; bases outside the gene matches: 9. The CDR3: CSGETGVGNYGYTF. For the CDR3, the DNA is TGCAGCGGAGAGACAGGGGTTGGCAACTATGGCTACACCTTC.

This clone was seen more than once but under ten times. The V call is TRBV25-1, the J call TRBJ1-1, with D tentatively TRBD1 (5 bases). CDR3 length: 10 amino acids. V was trimmed by 6 bases and J by 11 bases, leaving 10 bases between them. Germline CDR1 MGHDK, CDR2 SYGVNS. CDR3 nucleotide sequence: TGTGCCAGCAGCAGGGATCGTGCTTTCTTT. The encoded protein is CASSRDRAFF. Full variable domain (outside the CDR3, taken from reference TRBV25-1 and TRBJ1-1): EADIYQTPRYLVIGTGKKITLECSQTMGHDKMYWYQQDPGMELHLIHYSYGVNSTEKGDLSSESTVSRIRTEHFPLTLESARPSHTSQYLCASSRDRAFFGQGTRLTVV.

This chain links TRBV5-8 with TRBJ2-5; D is perhaps TRBD2 (5 bases). Germline CDR1 and CDR2: SGHTS and YDEGEE. The CDR3 runs 14 residues. V dropped 5 bases and J dropped 6 bases, with 17 bases sitting between them. In DNA, the CDR3 is TGTGCCAGCAGTCACGAGCCGCGGGTAAAGACCCAGTACTTC. Protein: CASSHEPRVKTQYF.

CDR3 DNA sequence: TGTGCCAGCAGTTTACTCGGACTAGCGGGAGCAGATACGCAGTATTTT. It is translated as CASSLLGLAGADTQYF. V and J are TRBV28 and TRBJ2-3; 13 bases map to TRBD2. The V gene end was trimmed by 2 bases and the J gene end by 4 bases; junction bases not matched to a gene: 3. Germline CDR1 MDHEN, CDR2 SYDVKM. The CDR3 runs to 16 residues.